This T cell receptor beta chain appears in the sequencing data of a study of T-cell memory formation after mild COVID-19. Broader study findings: Clones contracting day 15 to 85 were balanced CD4/CD8; later expanders leaned CD4+.

Each CDR3 protein is one row after TCRdb ran MiXCR on the 5' RACE reads. The sample includes approximately 250,000 distinct CDR3 sequences, roughly 15% of them seen just once. There are many counts of this clonotype. The antigen is not known. CDR3 length: 15 residues. V lost 7 bases, J lost 7 bases, and 15 bases stayed unmatched. J is TRBJ1-2 and V is TRBV12-3 or TRBV12-4, with 7 bases matching TRBD1. The TCR was taken from an adult woman who had mild COVID-19 (a few samples of this study predate the infection). Cell type and time point are not known. Sequenced: PBMCs or a T cell subset sorted from them (not recorded which). In DNA form, the CDR3 reads TGTGCCAGCAATAACCCCCGGGACAGCGTTAGTGGCTACACCTTC. The encoded protein is CASNNPRDSVSGYTF.